This passage covers 11 T cell receptor beta chains from one sample sequenced in a study of cytomegalovirus exposure and HLA in healthy donors. 60 Vbeta and 13 Jbeta primers were used in PCR. TCRdb's table, derived via immunoSEQ multiplex PCR, lists solely in-frame clones and lacks some. Of some 130,000 clones in the sample, more than 70% were seen once. The sample consisted of PBMCs. These receptors were taken from a woman in her 30s in good health and CMV-seropositive.

The V and J genes are TRBV28 and TRBJ2-5; 11 nucleotides match TRBD2. V was pared by 10 bases and J by 3 bases, with 1 base of the junction left unmatched. Germline V gene sequence: CDR1 MDHEN, CDR2 SYDVKM. This CDR3 has 12 residues. CDR3 sequence (DNA): TGTGCCAAACTAGCGGGGGAAGAGACCCAGTACTTC. It is translated as CAKLAGEETQYF.

This sequence joins TRBV11-2 and TRBJ2-7, with 7 bases lining up with TRBD2. CDR1 SGHAT and CDR2 FQNNGV come from the germline V gene. CDR3 length equals 17 residues. Germline trimming cut 3 bases from V and 4 bases from J; bases unmatched to any gene: 15. CDR3 DNA: TGTGCCAGCAGCTTCCGCGGGAGAGGAAACCTGGGATACGAGCAGTACTTC. Translating gives CASSFRGRGNLGYEQYF.

This chain links TRBV27 with TRBJ1-3, with D possibly being TRBD1 (5 bases). Germline-derived CDR1 and CDR2 are MNHEY and SMNVEV (reference sequence). This CDR3 has 14 amino acids. V lost 2 bases and J lost 4, with 9 bases in between. The CDR3 spells CASSLGQGGNTIYF. For the CDR3, the DNA is TGTGCCAGCAGTTTAGGGCAGGGAGGAAACACCATATATTTT.

This chain links TRBV6-5 with TRBJ2-7, with D uncertain. Germline V CDR1 and CDR2: MNHEY, SVGAGI. Trimming stripped 5 bases from V and 4 bases from J, with 6 bases between. CDR3 length: 11 residues. The CDR3 bases are TGTGCCAGCAGTGAGAAATACGAGCAGTACTTC. Translating gives CASSEKYEQYF.

V is TRBV30 and J is TRBJ2-7, with D tentatively TRBD2 (6 bases). The germline V and J ends were trimmed by 2 bases and 4 bases, with 15 bases remaining between them. This CDR3 region has 14 residues. The V gene's germline CDR1 is GTSNPN and CDR2 SVGIG (reference sequence). The CDR3 here is CAWSYGRGGYEQYF. CDR3 in DNA: TGTGCCTGGAGTTATGGTAGGGGAGGTTACGAGCAGTACTTC.

V usage is TRBV5-1 and J usage is TRBJ2-7, with 7 nucleotides matching TRBD2. V was clipped by 3 bases and J by 4 bases; unmatched bases: 7. The CDR3 is 14 amino acids. The germline V gene has CDR1 SGHRS and CDR2 YFSETQ. The CDR3: CASSSGGNTYEQYF. The CDR3 DNA is TGCGCCAGCAGCTCGGGGGGAAATACTTACGAGCAGTACTTC.

The chain carries TRBV2 and TRBJ2-5; D possibly corresponds to TRBD2 (6 bases). CDR3 length equals 15 residues. The V end lost 6 bases, the J end lost 5 bases, and 19 bases lay between the germline ends. Germline V gives CDR1 SNHLY, CDR2 FYNNEI. CDR3 sequence: CASRRRDSNWETQYF. DNA of the CDR3: TGTGCCAGCAGACGGAGGGACTCGAACTGGGAGACCCAGTACTTC.

This chain joins TRBV9 and TRBJ1-4, with 10 nucleotides matching TRBD1. The CDR3 covers 15 residues. The V gene's germline CDR1 is SGDLS and CDR2 YYNGEE. J was trimmed by 7 bases and V by 0 bases; bases with no gene match: 3. CDR3 DNA: TGTGCCAGCAGCGTAGAGGACAGGGGGGGTGAAAAACTGTTTTTT. This sequence encodes CASSVEDRGGEKLFF.

The V call is TRBV30, the J call TRBJ1-2, with 7 bases identical to TRBD1. V shed 4 bases and J 8 bases; nucleotides not matched to a gene: 7. The CDR3 is 12 residues long. Looked up from germline, CDR1 is GTSNPN and CDR2 is SVGIG (reference sequence). The CDR3: CAWMGLGGGYTF. CDR3 bases: TGTGCCTGGATGGGTTTAGGGGGCGGCTACACCTTC.

The chain joins TRBV7-3 to TRBJ2-1; 9 bases align to TRBD2. After removal of 4 bases from V and 10 bases from J, the junction contained 5 bases not matched to a gene. Germline lookup yields CDR1 SGHTA and CDR2 FQGTGA. CDR3 length equals 13 residues. The CDR3 DNA is TGTGCCAGCAGCTCGGGACTAGCAGGGGAGCAGTTCTTC. Translation gives CASSSGLAGEQFF.

A word on this clone: Additional DNA sequences in this sample encode the identical CDR3. The rearrangement joins TRBV27 to TRBJ2-7; no clear D gene. Germline V CDR1 and CDR2: MNHEY, SMNVEV (reference sequence). The CDR3 totals 12 residues. Trimming removed 2 bases at V and 4 bases at J, with 6 bases between. The CDR3 DNA sequence: TGTGCCAGCAGTTTAGGCGGTTACGAGCAGTACTTC. This sequence encodes CASSLGGYEQYF.